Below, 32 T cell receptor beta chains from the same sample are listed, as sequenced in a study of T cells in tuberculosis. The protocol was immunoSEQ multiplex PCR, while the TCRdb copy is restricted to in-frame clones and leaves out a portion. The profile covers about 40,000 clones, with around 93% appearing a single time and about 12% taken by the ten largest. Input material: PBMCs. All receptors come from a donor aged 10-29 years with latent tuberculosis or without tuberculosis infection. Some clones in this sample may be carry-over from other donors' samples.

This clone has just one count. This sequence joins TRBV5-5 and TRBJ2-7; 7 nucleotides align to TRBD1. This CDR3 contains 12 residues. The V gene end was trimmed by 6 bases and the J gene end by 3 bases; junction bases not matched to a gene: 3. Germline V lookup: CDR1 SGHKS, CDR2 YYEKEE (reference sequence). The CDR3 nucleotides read TGTGCCAGCACCAGGGACAGCTACGAGCAGTACTTC. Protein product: CASTRDSYEQYF.

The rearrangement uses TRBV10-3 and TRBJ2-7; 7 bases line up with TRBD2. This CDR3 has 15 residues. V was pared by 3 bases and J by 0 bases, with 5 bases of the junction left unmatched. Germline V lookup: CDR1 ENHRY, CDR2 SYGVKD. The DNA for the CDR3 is TGTGCCATCAGTGATCGGGGGGAGAGCTCCTACGAGCAGTACTTC. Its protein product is CAISDRGESSYEQYF.

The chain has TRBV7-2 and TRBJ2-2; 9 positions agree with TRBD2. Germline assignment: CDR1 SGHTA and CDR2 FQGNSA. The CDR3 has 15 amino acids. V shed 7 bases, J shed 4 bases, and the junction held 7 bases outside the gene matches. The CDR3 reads CASNTGLAFTGELFF. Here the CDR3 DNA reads TGTGCCAGCAACACGGGACTAGCTTTCACCGGGGAGCTGTTTTTT.

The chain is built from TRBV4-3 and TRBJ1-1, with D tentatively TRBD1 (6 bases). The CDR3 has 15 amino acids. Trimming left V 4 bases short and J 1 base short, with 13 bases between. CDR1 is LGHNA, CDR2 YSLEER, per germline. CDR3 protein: CASSRGHWENTEAFF. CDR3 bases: TGCGCCAGCAGCCGGGGACATTGGGAGAACACTGAAGCTTTCTTT.

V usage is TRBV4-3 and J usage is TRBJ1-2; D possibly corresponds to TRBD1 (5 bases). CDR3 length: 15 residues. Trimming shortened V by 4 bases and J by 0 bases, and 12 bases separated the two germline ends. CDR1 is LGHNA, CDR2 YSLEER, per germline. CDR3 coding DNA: TGCGCCAGCAGCCGAGACAGTGCTCCTAACTATGGCTACACCTTC. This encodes CASSRDSAPNYGYTF.

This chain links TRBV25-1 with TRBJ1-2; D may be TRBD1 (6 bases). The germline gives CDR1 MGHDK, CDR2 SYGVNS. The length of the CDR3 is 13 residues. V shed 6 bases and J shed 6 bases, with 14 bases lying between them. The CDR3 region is CASRTGKGDGYTF. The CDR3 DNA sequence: TGTGCCAGCAGGACAGGCAAGGGGGATGGCTACACCTTC.

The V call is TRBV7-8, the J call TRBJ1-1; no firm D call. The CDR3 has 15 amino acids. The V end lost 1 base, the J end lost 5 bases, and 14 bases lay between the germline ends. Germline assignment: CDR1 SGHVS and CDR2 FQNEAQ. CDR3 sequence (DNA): TGTGCCAGCAGCTTAGGGAGAGGTAAGGCGACTGAAGCTTTCTTT. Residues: CASSLGRGKATEAFF.

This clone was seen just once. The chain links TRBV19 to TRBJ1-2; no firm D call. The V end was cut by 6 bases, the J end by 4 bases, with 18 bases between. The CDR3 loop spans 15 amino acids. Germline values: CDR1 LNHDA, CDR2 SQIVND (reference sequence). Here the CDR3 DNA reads TGTGCCAGTAGGCCCCCGGCCCCGGGTGGCTATGGCTACACCTTC. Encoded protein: CASRPPAPGGYGYTF. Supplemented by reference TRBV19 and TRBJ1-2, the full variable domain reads DGGITQSPKYLFRKEGQNVTLSCEQNLNHDAMYWYRQDPGQGLRLIYYSQIVNDFQKGDIAEGYSVSREKKESFPLTVTSAQKNPTAFYLCASRPPAPGGYGYTFGSGTRLTVV.

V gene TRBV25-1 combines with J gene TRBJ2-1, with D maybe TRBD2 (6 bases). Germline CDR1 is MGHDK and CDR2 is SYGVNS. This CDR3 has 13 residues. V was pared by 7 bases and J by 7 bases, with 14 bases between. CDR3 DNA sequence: TGTGCCAGCACCGGCCGGGGGTTAAATGAGCAGTTCTTC. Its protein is CASTGRGLNEQFF.

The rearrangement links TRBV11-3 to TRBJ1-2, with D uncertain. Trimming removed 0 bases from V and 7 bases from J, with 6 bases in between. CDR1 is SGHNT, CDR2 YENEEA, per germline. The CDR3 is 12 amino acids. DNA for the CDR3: TGTGCCAGCAGCTTAGACCCTAGTGGCTACACCTTC. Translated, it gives CASSLDPSGYTF.

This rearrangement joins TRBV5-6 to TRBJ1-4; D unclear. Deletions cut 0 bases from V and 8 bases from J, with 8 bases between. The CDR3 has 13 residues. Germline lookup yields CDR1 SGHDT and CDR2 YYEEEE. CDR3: CASSLAPVEKLFF. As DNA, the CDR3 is TGTGCCAGCAGCTTGGCCCCCGTCGAAAAACTGTTTTTT.

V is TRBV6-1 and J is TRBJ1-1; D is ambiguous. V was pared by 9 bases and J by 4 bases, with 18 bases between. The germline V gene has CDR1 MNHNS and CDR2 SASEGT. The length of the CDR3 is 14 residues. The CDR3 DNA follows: TGTGCCAGTACTCCCTTCCGACGGGGCACTGAAGCTTTCTTT. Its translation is CASTPFRRGTEAFF.

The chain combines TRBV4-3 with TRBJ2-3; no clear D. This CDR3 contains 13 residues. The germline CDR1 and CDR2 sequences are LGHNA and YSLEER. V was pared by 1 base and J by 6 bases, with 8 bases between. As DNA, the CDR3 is TGCGCCAGCAGCCAAGGAGCTCGCGATACGCAGTATTTT. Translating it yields CASSQGARDTQYF.

The CDR3 coding sequence is TGCGCCAGCAGCTCAGCGAGCAGCACAGATACGCAGTATTTT. Residues: CASSSASSTDTQYF. The chain carries TRBV5-1 and TRBJ2-3; no clear D. V was cut by 3 bases and J by 0 bases, with 8 bases left in between. CDR1 and CDR2 (germline): SGHRS, YFSETQ. This CDR3 is built from 14 residues.

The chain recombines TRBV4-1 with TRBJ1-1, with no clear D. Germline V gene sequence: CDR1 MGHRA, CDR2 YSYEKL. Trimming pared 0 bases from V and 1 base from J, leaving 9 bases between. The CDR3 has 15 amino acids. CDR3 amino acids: CASSQDIGRNTEAFF. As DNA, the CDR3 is TGCGCCAGCAGCCAAGATATAGGGAGGAACACTGAAGCTTTCTTT.

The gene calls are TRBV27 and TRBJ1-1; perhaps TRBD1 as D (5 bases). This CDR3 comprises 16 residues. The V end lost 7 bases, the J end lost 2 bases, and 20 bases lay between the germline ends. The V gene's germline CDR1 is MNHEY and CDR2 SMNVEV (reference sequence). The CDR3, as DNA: TGTGCCAGCACCTCCGGTAGAGACAGCTTTAACACTGAAGCTTTCTTT. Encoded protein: CASTSGRDSFNTEAFF.

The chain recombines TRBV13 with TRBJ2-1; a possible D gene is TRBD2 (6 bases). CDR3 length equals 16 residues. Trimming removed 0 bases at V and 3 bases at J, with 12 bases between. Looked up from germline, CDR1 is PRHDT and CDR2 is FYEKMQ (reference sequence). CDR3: CASSLGLIGGYNEQFF. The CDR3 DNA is TGTGCCAGCAGCTTAGGCCTAATCGGGGGCTACAATGAGCAGTTCTTC.

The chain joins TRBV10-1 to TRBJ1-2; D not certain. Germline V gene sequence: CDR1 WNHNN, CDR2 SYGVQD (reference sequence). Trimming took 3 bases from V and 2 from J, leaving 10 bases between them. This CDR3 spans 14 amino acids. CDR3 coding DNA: TGCGCCAGCAGTGAATCCAGGAGGAACTATGGCTACACCTTC. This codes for CASSESRRNYGYTF.

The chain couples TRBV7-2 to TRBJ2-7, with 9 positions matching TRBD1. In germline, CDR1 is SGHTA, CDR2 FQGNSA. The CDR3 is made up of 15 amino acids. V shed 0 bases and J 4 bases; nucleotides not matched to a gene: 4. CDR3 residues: CASSLALGTGYEQYF. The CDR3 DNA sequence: TGTGCCAGCAGCTTAGCGCTTGGGACAGGGTACGAGCAGTACTTC. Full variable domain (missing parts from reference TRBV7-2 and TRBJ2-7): GAGVSQSPSNKVTEKGKDVELRCDPISGHTALYWYRQSLGQGLEFLIYFQGNSAPDKSGLPSDRFSAERTGGSVSTLTIQRTQQEDSAVYLCASSLALGTGYEQYFGPGTRLTVT.

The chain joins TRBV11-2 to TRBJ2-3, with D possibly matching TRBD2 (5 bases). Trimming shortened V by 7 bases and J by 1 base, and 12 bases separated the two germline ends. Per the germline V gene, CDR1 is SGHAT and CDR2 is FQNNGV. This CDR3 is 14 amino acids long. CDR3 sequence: CASTTPGGTDTQYF. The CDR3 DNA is TGTGCCAGCACCACACCCGGGGGCACAGATACGCAGTATTTT. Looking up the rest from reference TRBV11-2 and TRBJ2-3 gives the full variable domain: EAGVAQSPRYKIIEKRQSVAFWCNPISGHATLYWYQQILGQGPKLLIQFQNNGVVDDSQLPKDRFSAERLKGVDSTLKIQPAKLEDSAVYLCASTTPGGTDTQYFGPGTRLTVL.

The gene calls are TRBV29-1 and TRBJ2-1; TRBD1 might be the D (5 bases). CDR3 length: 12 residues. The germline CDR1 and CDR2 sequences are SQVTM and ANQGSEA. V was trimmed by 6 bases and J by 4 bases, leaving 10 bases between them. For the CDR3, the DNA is TGCAGCGTAGTAAGACAGTACAATGAGCAGTTCTTC. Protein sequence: CSVVRQYNEQFF.

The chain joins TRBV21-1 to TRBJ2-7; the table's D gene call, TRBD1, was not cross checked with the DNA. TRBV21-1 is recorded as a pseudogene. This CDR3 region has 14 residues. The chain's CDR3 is CASSRHEPLYEQYF. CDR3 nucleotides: TGTGCCAGCAGCCGACATGAACCCCTATACGAGCAGTACTTC.

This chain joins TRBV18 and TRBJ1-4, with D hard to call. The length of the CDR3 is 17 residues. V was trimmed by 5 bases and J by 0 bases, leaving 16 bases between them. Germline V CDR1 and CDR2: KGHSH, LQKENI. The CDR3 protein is CASSVIGRLATNEKLFF. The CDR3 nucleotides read TGTGCCAGCTCAGTGATCGGAAGACTTGCAACTAATGAAAAACTGTTTTTT.

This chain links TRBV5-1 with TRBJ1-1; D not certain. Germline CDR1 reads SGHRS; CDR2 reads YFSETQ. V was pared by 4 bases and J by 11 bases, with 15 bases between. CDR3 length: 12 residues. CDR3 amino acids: CASSLGRGGAFF. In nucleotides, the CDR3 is TGCGCCAGCAGCCTAGGCCGCGGCGGGGCTTTCTTT.

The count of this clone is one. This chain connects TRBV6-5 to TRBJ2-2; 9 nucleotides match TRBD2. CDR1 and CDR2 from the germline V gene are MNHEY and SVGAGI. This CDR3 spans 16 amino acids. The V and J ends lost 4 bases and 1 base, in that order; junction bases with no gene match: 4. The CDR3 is CASSLRLAVNTGELFF. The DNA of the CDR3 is TGTGCCAGCAGTTTACGACTAGCGGTGAACACCGGGGAGCTGTTTTTT.

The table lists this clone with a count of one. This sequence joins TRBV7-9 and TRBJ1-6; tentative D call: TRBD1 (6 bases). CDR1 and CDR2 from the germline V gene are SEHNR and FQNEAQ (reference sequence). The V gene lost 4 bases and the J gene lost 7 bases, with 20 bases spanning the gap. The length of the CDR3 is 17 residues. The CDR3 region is CASSSTNYRTENSPLHF. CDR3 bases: TGTGCCAGCAGCTCAACGAACTACCGGACAGAGAATTCACCCCTCCACTTT.

CDR3 DNA sequence: TGCGCCAGCAGCCAAGAACAGGTTAACTATGGCTACACCTTC. Residues: CASSQEQVNYGYTF. V is TRBV4-1 and J is TRBJ1-2, with a possible D match to TRBD1 (5 bases). The V end lost 0 bases, the J end lost 1 base, and 6 bases lay between the germline ends. The CDR3 length is 14 residues. Germline CDR1 is MGHRA and CDR2 is YSYEKL.

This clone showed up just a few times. The chain's CDR3 is CASRPTSSWSPLHF. For the CDR3, the DNA is TGTGCCAGCAGACCCACTTCGAGTTGGTCACCCCTCCACTTT. V is TRBV28 and J is TRBJ1-6; no reliable D call. V lost 6 bases and J lost 10, with 16 bases in between. The CDR3 has 14 residues. Germline values: CDR1 MDHEN, CDR2 SYDVKM.

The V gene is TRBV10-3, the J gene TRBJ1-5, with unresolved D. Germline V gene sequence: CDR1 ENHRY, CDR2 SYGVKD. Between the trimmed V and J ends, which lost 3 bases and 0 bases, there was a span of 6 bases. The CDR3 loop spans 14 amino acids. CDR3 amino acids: CAISDVPSNQPQHF. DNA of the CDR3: TGTGCCATCAGTGACGTCCCTAGCAATCAGCCCCAGCATTTT.

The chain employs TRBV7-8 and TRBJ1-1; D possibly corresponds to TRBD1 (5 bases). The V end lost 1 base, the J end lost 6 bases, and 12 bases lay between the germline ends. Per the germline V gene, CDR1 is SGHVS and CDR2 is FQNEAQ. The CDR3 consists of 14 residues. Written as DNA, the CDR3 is TGTGCCAGCAGCTTAGATCAGGGCTTGGCTGAAGCTTTCTTT. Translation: CASSLDQGLAEAFF.

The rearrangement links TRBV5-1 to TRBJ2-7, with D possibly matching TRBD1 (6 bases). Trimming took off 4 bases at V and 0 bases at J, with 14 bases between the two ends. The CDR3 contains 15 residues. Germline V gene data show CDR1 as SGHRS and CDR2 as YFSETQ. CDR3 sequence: CASSHEMTGSYEQYF. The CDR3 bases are TGCGCCAGCAGCCACGAGATGACAGGCTCCTACGAGCAGTACTTC. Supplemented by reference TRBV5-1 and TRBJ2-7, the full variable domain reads KAGVTQTPRYLIKTRGQQVTLSCSPISGHRSVSWYQQTPGQGLQFLFEYFSETQRNKGNFPGRFSGRQFSNSRSEMNVSTLELGDSALYLCASSHEMTGSYEQYFGPGTRLTVT.

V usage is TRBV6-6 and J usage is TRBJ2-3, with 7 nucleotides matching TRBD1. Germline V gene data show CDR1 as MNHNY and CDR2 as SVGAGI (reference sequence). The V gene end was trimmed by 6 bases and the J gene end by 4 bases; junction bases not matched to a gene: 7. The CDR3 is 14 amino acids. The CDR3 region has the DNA TGTGCCAGCAGCTTGCGACAGGGCCCAGATACGCAGTATTTT. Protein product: CASSLRQGPDTQYF.